The 21 T cell receptor beta chains given below trace back to one sample, sequenced in a study of cytomegalovirus exposure and HLA in healthy donors. PCR employed 60 Vbeta and 13 Jbeta primers. Assay used: immunoSEQ multiplex PCR; TCRdb lists only in-frame clones, some missing. Seen here are tens of thousands of clones, 72% observed once, and the top ten hold around 8.4%. The specimen was PBMCs. Receptor source: a woman between 50 and 59 years old in good health and CMV-seronegative.

The rearrangement links TRBV4-2 to TRBJ2-2; 8 bases agree with TRBD2. CDR3 length equals 16 residues. The ends lost 3 bases at V and 5 bases at J; junction bases unmatched: 8. Germline V lookup: CDR1 LGHNA, CDR2 YNFKEQ. In DNA form, the CDR3 reads TGTGCCAGCAGCCAGTACCCGGGACTAGGGACCGGGGAGCTGTTTTTT. Translation: CASSQYPGLGTGELFF.

Remarks on this clone: Other DNA sequences of this sample code for an identical CDR3. This sequence joins TRBV5-4 and TRBJ2-6; TRBD1 is a possible D gene (5 bases). The ends were cut back, 0 bases at V and 2 bases at J, with 6 bases in the middle. Germline CDR1 is SGHNT and CDR2 is YYREEE (reference sequence). The length of the CDR3 is 15 residues. The CDR3 region is CASSLGGPGANVLTF. DNA for the CDR3: TGTGCCAGCAGCTTGGGGGGCCCTGGGGCCAACGTCCTGACTTTC. Drawing the rest from reference TRBV5-4 and TRBJ2-6, the complete variable domain is ETGVTQSPTHLIKTRGQQVTLRCSSQSGHNTVSWYQQALGQGPQFIFQYYREEENGRGNFPPRFSGLQFPNYSSELNVNALELDDSALYLCASSLGGPGANVLTFGAGSRLTVL.

The CDR3 here is CASSQDRGAGELFF. CDR3 bases: TGTGCCAGCAGCCAGGACAGGGGGGCCGGGGAGCTGTTTTTT. The chain has TRBV7-9 and TRBJ2-2; 10 nucleotides align to TRBD1. The CDR3 has 14 amino acids. J lost 6 bases, V lost 5 bases, and 3 bases had no gene match. CDR1 is SEHNR and CDR2 is FQNEAQ in the germline V gene (reference sequence).

The chain couples TRBV5-6 to TRBJ2-3; D possibly corresponds to TRBD1 (5 bases). Trimming removed 2 bases from V and 2 bases from J, with 12 bases in between. CDR1 is SGHDT, CDR2 YYEEEE, per germline. This CDR3 spans 15 amino acids. The CDR3 here is CASSFGRADTDTQYF. CDR3 bases: TGTGCCAGCAGCTTCGGCAGGGCCGACACAGATACGCAGTATTTT.

A few counts support this clone. This chain uses TRBV29-1 with TRBJ1-2; a possible D gene is TRBD1 (6 bases). V lost 1 base and J 4 bases, leaving 13 bases between the germline ends. This CDR3 region has 14 residues. Germline V CDR1 and CDR2: SQVTM, ANQGSEA. CDR3 loop: CSVEVTGGTYGYTF. The CDR3 bases are TGCAGCGTTGAAGTCACGGGGGGCACCTATGGCTACACCTTC.

This sequence joins TRBV2 and TRBJ1-6; a possible D gene is TRBD1 (6 bases). The CDR3 has 13 amino acids. Germline V gives CDR1 SNHLY, CDR2 FYNNEI. V lost 6 bases and J 7 bases, leaving 10 bases between the germline ends. CDR3 bases: TGTGCCAGCAGAACAGGGATAAATTCACCCCTCCACTTT. Amino acid sequence: CASRTGINSPLHF.

This CDR3 reads CAWSVSGVYGYTF. The CDR3 nucleotides read TGTGCCTGGAGTGTATCCGGGGTCTATGGCTACACCTTC. V usage is TRBV30 and J usage is TRBJ1-2; D remains ambiguous. This CDR3 contains 13 residues. Germline CDR1 GTSNPN, CDR2 SVGIG (reference sequence). Trimming removed 0 bases at V and 4 bases at J, with 9 bases between.

The chain is built from TRBV28 and TRBJ2-5; 11 nucleotides match TRBD2. The junction had 6 bases not matched to a gene; V was cut back by 0 bases and J by 6 bases. Germline V gene data show CDR1 as MDHEN and CDR2 as SYDVKM. The CDR3 is 16 residues long. DNA for the CDR3: TGTGCCAGCAGTTTATGGGTAGCGGGGGGGTTTAAGACCCAGTACTTC. It specifies CASSLWVAGGFKTQYF.

The rearrangement uses TRBV28 and TRBJ2-7, with 10 bases fitting TRBD1. V was pared by 3 bases and J by 3 bases, with 5 bases of the junction left unmatched. The germline CDR1 and CDR2 sequences are MDHEN and SYDVKM. The CDR3 contains 15 residues. The CDR3 DNA reads as TGTGCCAGCAGTTTTTGGGGGACAGGGGTCTACGAGCAGTACTTC. Protein product: CASSFWGTGVYEQYF.

This clone has only a few counts. This chain uses TRBV6-6 with TRBJ1-2; D is unresolved. CDR1 MNHNY and CDR2 SVGAGI come from the germline V gene (reference sequence). The CDR3 loop spans 16 amino acids. Trimming pared 4 bases from V and 0 bases from J, leaving 15 bases between. The CDR3 DNA sequence: TGTGCCAGCAGTTCTAGTACTTACCTGTCTAACTATGGCTACACCTTC. It encodes CASSSSTYLSNYGYTF.

The chain recombines TRBV28 with TRBJ2-3; TRBD2 might be the D (6 bases). The CDR3 totals 17 residues. V was cut by 2 bases and J by 2 bases, with 17 bases left in between. The germline V gene has CDR1 MDHEN and CDR2 SYDVKM. The CDR3 DNA follows: TGTGCCAGCAGTTTAGGAGCTTCGGGAGTGACCACAGATACGCAGTATTTT. It translates to CASSLGASGVTTDTQYF. Using reference TRBV28 and TRBJ2-3 for the parts outside the CDR3, the full variable domain is DVKVTQSSRYLVKRTGEKVFLECVQDMDHENMFWYRQDPGLGLRLIYFSYDVKMKEKGDIPEGYSVSREKKERFSLILESASTNQTSMYLCASSLGASGVTTDTQYFGPGTRLTVL.

The chain couples TRBV10-3 to TRBJ2-7; the match to TRBD1 covers 10 bases. The CDR3 consists of 14 residues. Germline trimming cut 7 bases from V and 4 bases from J; bases unmatched to any gene: 7. CDR1 is ENHRY, CDR2 SYGVKD, per germline. The CDR3 bases are TGTGCCATCACACCGGACAGGGGGGAGTACGAGCAGTACTTC. Protein product: CAITPDRGEYEQYF.

In this sample, this clone turned up a few times. The DNA of the CDR3 is TGTGCCAGCAGATCGGACAGGGCATCACGAGATGGCTACACCTTC. Translated: CASRSDRASRDGYTF. The chain recombines TRBV11-2 with TRBJ1-2; 8 nucleotides line up with TRBD1. There are 15 residues in the CDR3. Germline CDR1 SGHAT, CDR2 FQNNGV. The trim removed 6 bases at V and 6 bases at J, leaving 12 bases unmatched.

The chain has TRBV9 and TRBJ1-6, with a possible D match to TRBD1 (6 bases). V was pared by 0 bases and J by 6 bases, with 13 bases between. The CDR3 is made up of 16 amino acids. Germline-derived CDR1 and CDR2 are SGDLS and YYNGEE. The CDR3 loop is CASSVEAGHPNSPLHF. The CDR3, as DNA: TGTGCCAGCAGCGTAGAAGCGGGACACCCTAATTCACCCCTCCACTTT.

V usage is TRBV28 and J usage is TRBJ2-1; TRBD2 agrees at 10 bases. V was pared by 2 bases and J by 7 bases, with 5 bases of the junction left unmatched. The CDR3 is 15 amino acids. Germline loops: CDR1 MDHEN, CDR2 SYDVKM. CDR3: CASSLGAGGRNEQFF. DNA for the CDR3: TGTGCCAGCAGTTTAGGAGCGGGGGGGAGAAATGAGCAGTTCTTC.

The chain combines TRBV5-1 with TRBJ2-1, with 9 bases aligning to TRBD1. The V and J ends lost 6 bases and 7 bases, in that order; junction bases with no gene match: 8. This CDR3 contains 14 residues. The germline CDR1 and CDR2 sequences are SGHRS and YFSETQ. CDR3 amino acids: CASTRDREFNEQFF. As DNA, the CDR3 is TGCGCCAGCACCCGGGACAGGGAATTTAATGAGCAGTTCTTC.

The genes are TRBV27 and TRBJ2-1; 10 positions agree with TRBD1. V shed 7 bases and J 9 bases; nucleotides not matched to a gene: 9. Germline assignment: CDR1 MNHEY and CDR2 SMNVEV (reference sequence). CDR3 length: 14 amino acids. CDR3 in amino acids: CASTRTGGAGEQFF. The DNA for the CDR3 is TGTGCCAGCACTCGGACAGGGGGGGCGGGTGAGCAGTTCTTC.

V and J are TRBV10-1 and TRBJ2-3; 9 bases line up with TRBD1. Germline CDR1 reads WNHNN; CDR2 reads SYGVQD (reference sequence). The CDR3 extends over 15 amino acids. The V and J ends lost 3 bases and 8 bases, in that order; junction bases with no gene match: 9. The CDR3 nucleotides are TGCGCCAGCAGTGATAGGACAGGGGCGAAGTGTACGCAGTATTTT. Protein sequence: CASSDRTGAKCTQYF.

This clone was observed a few times. The chain uses TRBV21-1 and TRBJ1-5; the DNA was not compared with TRBD1, the D call given in the table. TRBV21-1 is tagged as a pseudogene. This CDR3 region has 17 residues. The chain's CDR3 is CASNPRPGTDSNQPQHF. The CDR3 nucleotides are TGTGCCAGCAACCCTCGGCCCGGGACAGATAGCAATCAGCCCCAGCATTTT.

The chain joins TRBV5-4 to TRBJ2-2; 10 bases are a match to TRBD2. Germline CDR1 reads SGHNT; CDR2 reads YYREEE (reference sequence). The CDR3 spans 16 residues. V was pared by 2 bases and J by 7 bases, with 8 bases of the junction left unmatched. CDR3 DNA sequence: TGTGCCAGCAGCTTAAGTCAAGCGGGAGGGATCGGGGAGCTGTTTTTT. Its translation is CASSLSQAGGIGELFF.

This clone was seen a handful of times. This chain connects TRBV6-1 to TRBJ2-7, with D perhaps TRBD2 (6 bases). The CDR3 consists of 12 residues. Germline values: CDR1 MNHNS, CDR2 SASEGT. V dropped 8 bases and J dropped 8 bases, with 16 bases sitting between them. CDR3 region: CASVPRGGKQYF. CDR3 bases: TGTGCCAGCGTCCCTAGAGGCGGGAAGCAGTACTTC.